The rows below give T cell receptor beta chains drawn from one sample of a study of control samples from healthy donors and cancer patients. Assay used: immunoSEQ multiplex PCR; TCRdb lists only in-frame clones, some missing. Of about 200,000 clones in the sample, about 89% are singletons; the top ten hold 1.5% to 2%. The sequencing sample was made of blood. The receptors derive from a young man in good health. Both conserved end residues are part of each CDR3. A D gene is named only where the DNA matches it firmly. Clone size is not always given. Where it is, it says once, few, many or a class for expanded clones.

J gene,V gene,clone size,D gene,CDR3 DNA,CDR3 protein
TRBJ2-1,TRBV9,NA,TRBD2,TGTGCCAGCAGCGCTAGCGGGTACAATGAGCAGTTCTTC,CASSASGYNEQFF
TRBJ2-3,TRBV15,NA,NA,TGTGCCACCACCCCCGGTGGGGAAAAAAGCACAGATACGCAGTATTTT,CATTPGGEKSTDTQYF
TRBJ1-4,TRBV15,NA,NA,TGTGCCACCAGCAGAGAGACTGCAACTAATGAAAAACTGTTTTTT,CATSRETATNEKLFF
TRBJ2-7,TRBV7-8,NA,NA,TGTGCCAGCAGCTTACCAGGGATCTACGAGCAGTACTTC,CASSLPGIYEQYF
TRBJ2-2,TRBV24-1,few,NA,TGTGCCACCGGAGGGCCTGGGGACACCGGGGAGCTGTTTTTT,CATGGPGDTGELFF
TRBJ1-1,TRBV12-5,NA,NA,TGTGCTAGTGGTCCCGGACACCTAATGAACACTGAAGCTTTCTTT,CASGPGHLMNTEAFF
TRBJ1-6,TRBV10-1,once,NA,TGCGCCAGCAGCTACCAGGGGAAGAATTCACCCCTCCACTTT,CASSYQGKNSPLHF
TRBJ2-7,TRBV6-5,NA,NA,TGTGCCAGCACCCACGAAAACTCCTACGAGCAGTACTTC,CASTHENSYEQYF
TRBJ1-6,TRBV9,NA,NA,TGTGCCAGCAGCTCCCCCCGGACAGCGAGCTCCTATAATTCACCCCTCCACTTT,CASSSPRTASSYNSPLHF
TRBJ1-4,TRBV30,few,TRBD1,TGTGCCTGGAGTCCAGGGGGAACTAATGAAAAACTGTTTTTT,CAWSPGGTNEKLFF
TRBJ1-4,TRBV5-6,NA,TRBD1,TGTGCCAGCAGCTCCCCTAGGGGGCCGGTGGGTGAAAAACTGTTTTTT,CASSSPRGPVGEKLFF
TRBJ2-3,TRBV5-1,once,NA,TGCGCCAGCAGCTTGACACAAGATACGCAGTATTTT,CASSLTQDTQYF
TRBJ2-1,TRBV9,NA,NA,TGTGCCAGCAGCGTAGGAGGGGGGGTCCTCTATGAGCAGTTCTTC,CASSVGGGVLYEQFF
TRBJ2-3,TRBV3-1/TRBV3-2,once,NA,TGTGCCAGCAGCCAAGAGATGAGAAGCACAGATACGCAGTATTTT,CASSQEMRSTDTQYF
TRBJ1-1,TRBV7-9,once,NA,TGTGCCAGCAGCTTAGAAGGGTATGAAGCTTTCTTT,CASSLEGYEAFF
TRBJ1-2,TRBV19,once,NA,TGTGCCAGTAGTATCCCTCTGACTTCCCATGGCTACACCTTC,CASSIPLTSHGYTF
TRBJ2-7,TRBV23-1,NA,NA,TGCGCCAGCCCCCAACCCCGACAGGTGAACTACGAGCAGTACTTC,CASPQPRQVNYEQYF
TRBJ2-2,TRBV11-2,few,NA,TGTGCCAGCAGCGCAACCAACACCGGGGAGCTGTTTTTT,CASSATNTGELFF
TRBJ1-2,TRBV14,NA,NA,TGTGCCAGCAGCCAAGCGAAAACAGGGAGCCGTGGCTACACCTTC,CASSQAKTGSRGYTF
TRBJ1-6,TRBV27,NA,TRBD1,TGTGCCAGCCAGCCGGGACAGGGTACATCCCTCCACTTT,CASQPGQGTSLHF
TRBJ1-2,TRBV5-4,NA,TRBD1,TGTGCCAGCAGCAACCGGGACAGGGGACATCTTGGTGGCTACACCTTC,CASSNRDRGHLGGYTF
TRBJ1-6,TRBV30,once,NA,TGTGCCTGCGGGTATGACGCCTCTTCCTATAATTCACCCCTCCACTTT,CACGYDASSYNSPLHF
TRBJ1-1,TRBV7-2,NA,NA,TGTGCCAGCAGCTCCTCCGGGAACACTGAAGCTTTCTTT,CASSSSGNTEAFF
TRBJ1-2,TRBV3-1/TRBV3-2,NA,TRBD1,TGTGCCAGCAGCCAAGATACAGGGGGCTATGGCTACACCTTC,CASSQDTGGYGYTF
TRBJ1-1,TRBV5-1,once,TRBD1,TGCGCCAGCAGCTTGGGGCAGGGGGCGCCGGGCACTGAAGCTTTCTTT,CASSLGQGAPGTEAFF
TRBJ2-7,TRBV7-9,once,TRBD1,TGTGCCAGCAGCTCCGCCAGGGGGAAAATCTCCTACGAGCAGTACTTC,CASSSARGKISYEQYF
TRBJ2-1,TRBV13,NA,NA,TGTGCCAGCAGCTTACCTCCAGGGAGCTCCTACAATGAGCAGTTCTTC,CASSLPPGSSYNEQFF
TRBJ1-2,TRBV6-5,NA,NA,TGTGCCAGCAGGGATAGGGGTTTTGACTATGGCTACACCTTC,CASRDRGFDYGYTF
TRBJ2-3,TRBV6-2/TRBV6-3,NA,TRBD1,TGTGCCAGCAGTTTACAGGGGTTGTCAGATACGCAGTATTTT,CASSLQGLSDTQYF
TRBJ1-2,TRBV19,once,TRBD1,TGTGCCAGTGCAGGGGGCTCTGGCTACACCTTC,CASAGGSGYTF